The clone carrying this T cell receptor beta chain was found many times. TCRdb analysed the 5' RACE reads with MiXCR anew, one entry per CDR3 protein. The profile covers about 360,000 distinct CDR3 sequences, with around an eighth appearing a single time and under 25% taken by the ten largest. The data stem from a study of T-cell memory formation after mild COVID-19. V lost 2 bases and J 0 bases, leaving 6 bases between the germline ends. The CDR3 consists of 14 residues. CDR1 is SGDLS, CDR2 YYNGEE, per germline. The source material was PBMCs or a T cell subset sorted from them (not recorded which). The chain couples TRBV9 to TRBJ2-4, with D possibly being TRBD2 (6 bases). The receptor was derived from a man aged 18 to 30 who had mild COVID-19 (a few samples of this study predate the infection). Cell type and time point are not known. The DNA for the CDR3 is TGTGCCAGCAGCGTGGGACTAGCCAAAAACATTCAGTACTTC. Translating gives CASSVGLAKNIQYF.